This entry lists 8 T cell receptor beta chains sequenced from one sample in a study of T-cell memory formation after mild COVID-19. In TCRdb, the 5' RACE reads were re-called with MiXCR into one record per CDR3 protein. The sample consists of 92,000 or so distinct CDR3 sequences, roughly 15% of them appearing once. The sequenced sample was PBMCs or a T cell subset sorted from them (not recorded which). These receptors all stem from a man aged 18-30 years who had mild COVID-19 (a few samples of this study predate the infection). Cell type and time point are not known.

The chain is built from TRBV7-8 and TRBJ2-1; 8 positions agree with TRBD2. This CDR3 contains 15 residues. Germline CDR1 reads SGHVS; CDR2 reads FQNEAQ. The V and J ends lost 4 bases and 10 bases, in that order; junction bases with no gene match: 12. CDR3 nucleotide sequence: TGTGCCAGCAGCTACCGGCCCGGGGGGGACGAGGAGCAGTTCTTC. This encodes CASSYRPGGDEEQFF. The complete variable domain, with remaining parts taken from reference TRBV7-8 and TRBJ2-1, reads GAGVSQSPRYKVAKRGQDVALRCDPISGHVSLFWYQQALGQGPEFLTYFQNEAQLDKSGLPSDRFFAERPEGSVSTLKIQRTQQEDSAVYLCASSYRPGGDEEQFFGPGTRLTVL.

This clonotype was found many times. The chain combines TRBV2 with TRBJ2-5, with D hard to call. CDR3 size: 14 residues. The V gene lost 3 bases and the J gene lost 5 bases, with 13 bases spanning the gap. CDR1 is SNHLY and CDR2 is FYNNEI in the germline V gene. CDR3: CASSDLTVMETQYF. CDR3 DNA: TGTGCCAGCAGTGATTTAACCGTAATGGAGACCCAGTACTTC. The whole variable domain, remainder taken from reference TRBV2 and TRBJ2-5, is EPEVTQTPSHQVTQMGQEVILRCVPISNHLYFYWYRQILGQKVEFLVSFYNNEISEKSEIFDDQFSVERPDGSNFTLKIRSTKLEDSAMYFCASSDLTVMETQYFGPGTRLLVL.

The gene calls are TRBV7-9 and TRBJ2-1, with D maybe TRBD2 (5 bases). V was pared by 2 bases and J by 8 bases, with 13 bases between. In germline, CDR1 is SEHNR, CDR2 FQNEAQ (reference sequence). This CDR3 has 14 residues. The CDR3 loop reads CASSLYEGIDEQFF. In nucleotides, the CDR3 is TGTGCCAGCAGCTTATACGAGGGTATCGATGAGCAGTTCTTC.

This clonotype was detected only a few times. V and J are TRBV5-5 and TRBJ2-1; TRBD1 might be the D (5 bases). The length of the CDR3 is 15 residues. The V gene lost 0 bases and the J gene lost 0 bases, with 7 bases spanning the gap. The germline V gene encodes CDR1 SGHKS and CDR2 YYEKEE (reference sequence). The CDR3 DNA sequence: TGTGCCAGCAGCTTGGGACAGAGCTCCTACAATGAGCAGTTCTTC. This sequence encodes CASSLGQSSYNEQFF.

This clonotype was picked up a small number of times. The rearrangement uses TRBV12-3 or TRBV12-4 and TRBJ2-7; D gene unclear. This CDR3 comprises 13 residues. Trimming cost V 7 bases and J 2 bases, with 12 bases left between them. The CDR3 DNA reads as TGTGCCAGCACGGGCCGCTTAACCTACGAGCAGTACTTC. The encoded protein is CASTGRLTYEQYF.

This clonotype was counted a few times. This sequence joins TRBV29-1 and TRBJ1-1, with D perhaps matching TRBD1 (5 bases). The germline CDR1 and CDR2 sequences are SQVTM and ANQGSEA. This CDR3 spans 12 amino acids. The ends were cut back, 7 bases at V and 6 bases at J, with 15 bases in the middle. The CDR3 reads CSATTGAPEAFF. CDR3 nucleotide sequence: TGCAGCGCAACAACAGGTGCCCCTGAAGCTTTCTTT.

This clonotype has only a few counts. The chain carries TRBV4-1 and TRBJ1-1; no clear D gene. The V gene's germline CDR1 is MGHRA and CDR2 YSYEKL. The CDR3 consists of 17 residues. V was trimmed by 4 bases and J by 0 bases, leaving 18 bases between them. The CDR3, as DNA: TGCGCCAGCAGCCCGCGTAGGAGCCGGGGATTGAACACTGAAGCTTTCTTT. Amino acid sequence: CASSPRRSRGLNTEAFF.

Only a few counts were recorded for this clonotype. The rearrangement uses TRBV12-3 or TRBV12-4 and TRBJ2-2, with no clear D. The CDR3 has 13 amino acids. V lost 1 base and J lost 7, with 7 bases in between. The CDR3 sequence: CASSLGVLGELFF. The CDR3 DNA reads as TGTGCCAGCAGTTTAGGGGTACTCGGGGAGCTGTTTTTT.